Following are 12 T cell receptor beta chains from one sample sequenced in a study of OX40 agonist ivuxolimab in advanced cancers. This table comes from immunoSEQ multiplex PCR, and its TCRdb copy is limited to in-frame clones, with some not included. This table holds about 54,000 clones, more than 85% found once. Sequencing used CD4+ or CD8+ T cells sorted from blood, obtained in a trial of the OX40 agonist ivuxolimab. All receptors come from an adult with an advanced solid tumor such as melanoma, head and neck, liver or kidney cancer.

The CDR3 DNA is TGTGCCAGCAGCTTAGCCGGGACAGGGAGGGAGCAGTACTTC. It is translated as CASSLAGTGREQYF. This chain uses TRBV7-9 with TRBJ2-7, with 9 bases fitting TRBD1. Germline CDR1 SEHNR, CDR2 FQNEAQ (reference sequence). The CDR3 is made up of 14 amino acids. The J segment lost 7 bases and the V segment lost 0 bases, leaving 4 bases of the junction unmatched.

The chain joins TRBV5-1 to TRBJ2-7; the D is unclear. V was pared by 0 bases and J by 1 base, with 8 bases between. This CDR3 has 14 amino acids. The germline V gene has CDR1 SGHRS and CDR2 YFSETQ. The CDR3, as DNA: TGCGCCAGCAGCTTGGTGCAATCTTCCTACGAGCAGTACTTC. It is translated as CASSLVQSSYEQYF.

The chain couples TRBV28 to TRBJ2-1; either TRBD1 or TRBD2 may fit D (5 bases each). Germline loops: CDR1 MDHEN, CDR2 SYDVKM. Trimming removed 6 bases from V and 2 bases from J, with 14 bases in between. The length of the CDR3 is 15 residues. CDR3 in DNA: TGTGCCAGCAGAGCCGGGACGGAACCCTACAATGAGCAGTTCTTC. This encodes CASRAGTEPYNEQFF.

The chain employs TRBV19 and TRBJ2-6; maybe TRBD1 (5 bases). Germline V gene sequence: CDR1 LNHDA, CDR2 SQIVND (reference sequence). The CDR3 length is 18 residues. The V gene lost 0 bases and the J gene lost 1 base, with 13 bases spanning the gap. CDR3 sequence reads: CASSIEGRVVSGANVLTF. DNA for the CDR3: TGTGCCAGTAGTATAGAGGGCAGGGTAGTTTCTGGGGCCAACGTCCTGACTTTC.

This chain uses TRBV28 with TRBJ2-5, with D possibly being TRBD1 or TRBD2 (6 bases each). Germline CDR1 MDHEN, CDR2 SYDVKM. The CDR3 totals 16 residues. Trimming cost V 2 bases and J 1 base, with 14 bases left between them. This chain's CDR3 is CASSLEGGRPQETQYF. The CDR3 DNA follows: TGTGCCAGCAGTTTAGAGGGGGGCAGGCCCCAAGAGACCCAGTACTTC.

The chain couples TRBV28 to TRBJ2-1; D might be TRBD2 (6 bases). Trimming stripped 5 bases from V and 0 bases from J, with 11 bases between. The CDR3 contains 15 residues. Per the germline V gene, CDR1 is MDHEN and CDR2 is SYDVKM. Written as DNA, the CDR3 is TGTGCCAGCAGTCTCGGGACTGGCTCCTACAATGAGCAGTTCTTC. Its protein is CASSLGTGSYNEQFF.

The chain joins TRBV7-9 to TRBJ2-1; TRBD2 aligns across 7 bases. Germline CDR1 and CDR2: SEHNR and FQNEAQ (reference sequence). The CDR3 sequence is 12 residues long. V lost 11 bases and J lost 6; bases outside the gene matches: 7. The CDR3 bases are TGTGCCGTGGGGGACTATGGCAATGAGCAGTTCTTC. Protein: CAVGDYGNEQFF.

V gene TRBV19 combines with J gene TRBJ2-3, with 7 nucleotides matching TRBD1. The V segment lost 10 bases and the J segment 2 bases; nucleotides outside the gene matches: 6. This CDR3 is 13 amino acids long. Germline V gives CDR1 LNHDA, CDR2 SQIVND (reference sequence). The CDR3 loop is CATLGQDTDTQYF. For the CDR3, the DNA is TGTGCCACCCTTGGACAGGACACAGATACGCAGTATTTT. The full variable domain, in which reference TRBV19 and TRBJ2-3 provide the parts outside the CDR3, is DGGITQSPKYLFRKEGQNVTLSCEQNLNHDAMYWYRQDPGQGLRLIYYSQIVNDFQKGDIAEGYSVSREKKESFPLTVTSAQKNPTAFYLCATLGQDTDTQYFGPGTRLTVL.

This chain joins TRBV6-1 and TRBJ2-7, with 8 bases aligning to TRBD1. V lost 3 bases and J lost 2; bases outside the gene matches: 3. CDR3 length equals 14 residues. Germline V gene sequence: CDR1 MNHNS, CDR2 SASEGT. In DNA form, the CDR3 reads TGTGCCAGCAGTGAGCAGGGGGCGACCTACGAGCAGTACTTC. Protein: CASSEQGATYEQYF.

The chain is built from TRBV12-5 and TRBJ2-7, with TRBD1 identical over 10 bases. The CDR3 is 16 residues long. The junction had 5 bases not matched to a gene; V was cut back by 1 base and J by 2 bases. In germline, CDR1 is LGHNT, CDR2 FRNRAP. The CDR3 region has the DNA TGTGCTAGTGGTTTGGACCCCGGGACAGGGGCCTACGAGCAGTACTTC. Its protein is CASGLDPGTGAYEQYF.

V usage is TRBV19 and J usage is TRBJ2-7; a possible D gene is TRBD1 (6 bases). V lost 5 bases to trimming and J lost 5 bases, with 16 bases between them. The CDR3 loop spans 14 amino acids. Germline CDR1 LNHDA, CDR2 SQIVND (reference sequence). In nucleotides, the CDR3 is TGTGCCAGTAGTTATGGACAGTTTCCTGACGAGCAGTACTTC. This gives the protein CASSYGQFPDEQYF. Filled out from reference TRBV19 and TRBJ2-7, the complete variable domain reads DGGITQSPKYLFRKEGQNVTLSCEQNLNHDAMYWYRQDPGQGLRLIYYSQIVNDFQKGDIAEGYSVSREKKESFPLTVTSAQKNPTAFYLCASSYGQFPDEQYFGPGTRLTVT.

The chain is built from TRBV27 and TRBJ2-1; D unclear. The germline V and J ends were trimmed by 0 bases and 7 bases, with 10 bases remaining between them. The CDR3 sequence is 14 residues long. Germline CDR1 reads MNHEY; CDR2 reads SMNVEV (reference sequence). CDR3 coding DNA: TGTGCCAGCAGTTTATCCGTTCTATGGAATGAGCAGTTCTTC. Amino acids: CASSLSVLWNEQFF.